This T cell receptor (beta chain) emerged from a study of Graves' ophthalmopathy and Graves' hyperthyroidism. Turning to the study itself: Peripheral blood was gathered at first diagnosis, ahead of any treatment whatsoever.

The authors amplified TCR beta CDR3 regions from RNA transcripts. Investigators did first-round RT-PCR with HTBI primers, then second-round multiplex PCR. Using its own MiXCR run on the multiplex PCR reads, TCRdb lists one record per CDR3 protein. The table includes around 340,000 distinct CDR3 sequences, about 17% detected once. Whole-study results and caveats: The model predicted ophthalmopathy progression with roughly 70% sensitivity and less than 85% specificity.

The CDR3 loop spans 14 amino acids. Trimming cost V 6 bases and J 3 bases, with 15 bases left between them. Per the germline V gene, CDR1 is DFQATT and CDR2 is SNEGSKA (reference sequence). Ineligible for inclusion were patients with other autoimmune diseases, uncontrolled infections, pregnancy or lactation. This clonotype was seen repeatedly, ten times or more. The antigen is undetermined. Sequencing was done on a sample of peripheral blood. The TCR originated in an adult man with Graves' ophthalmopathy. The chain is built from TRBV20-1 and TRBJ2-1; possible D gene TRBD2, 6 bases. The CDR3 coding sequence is TGCAGTGCAAGGAGGGCCTACAACTACAATGAGCAGTTCTTC. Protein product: CSARRAYNYNEQFF.